These 14 T cell receptor beta chains originate from one sample sequenced in a study of blood T cells in healthy people across ages. Alongside a J-beta primer mix, a sample-barcoded 5' primer served in a second PCR lasting about 7 to 11 cycles. From the 5' RACE reads, TCRdb called clonotypes with MiXCR, one entry per CDR3 protein. This table has some 900,000 distinct CDR3 sequences, roughly 48% appearing once. The material sequenced was blood. The receptors shown here come from a man aged 25 to 40 in good health.

The V call is TRBV20-1, the J call TRBJ1-2; D is possibly TRBD1 (5 bases). The germline CDR1 and CDR2 sequences are DFQATT and SNEGSKA (reference sequence). The germline V and J ends were trimmed by 0 bases and 5 bases, with 16 bases remaining between them. The CDR3 spans 15 residues. The CDR3 coding sequence is TGCAGTGCTAGAGATTTTAGGCAGGGTAATTATGGCTACACCTTC. The encoded protein is CSARDFRQGNYGYTF.

The rearrangement links TRBV29-1 to TRBJ2-5; tentative D call: TRBD1 (5 bases). Germline CDR1 is SQVTM and CDR2 is ANQGSEA. The CDR3 totals 16 residues. V shed 6 bases and J shed 5 bases, with 25 bases lying between them. DNA for the CDR3: TGCAGCGTAGATGGAAAGATGGGGCTCAAGGGGGAGACCCAGTACTTC. As protein: CSVDGKMGLKGETQYF.

The V gene is TRBV20-1, the J gene TRBJ2-1; TRBD2 agrees at 11 bases. Germline V gene lookup returns CDR1 DFQATT and CDR2 SNEGSKA (reference sequence). With 3 bases clipped from V and 8 bases from J, the junction kept 9 bases outside the gene matches. This CDR3 has 15 residues. This CDR3 is CSARGLAEPQDEQFF. CDR3 coding DNA: TGCAGTGCTAGGGGACTAGCGGAACCTCAGGATGAGCAGTTCTTC.

The chain employs TRBV9 and TRBJ2-4, with 7 positions matching TRBD2. V was pared by 3 bases and J by 13 bases, with 4 bases of the junction left unmatched. Germline CDR1 SGDLS, CDR2 YYNGEE. The CDR3 has 11 amino acids. DNA of the CDR3: TGTGCCAGCAGCGCCGGGGGGAAGCAGTACTTC. Its protein product is CASSAGGKQYF.

A few counts support this clonotype. The chain employs TRBV20-1 and TRBJ1-4; D unresolved. The CDR3 extends over 15 amino acids. Deletions cut 2 bases from V and 7 bases from J, with 17 bases between. The germline V gene has CDR1 DFQATT and CDR2 SNEGSKA (reference sequence). The CDR3 DNA reads TGCAGTGCTAGAACCCCGGGTAGGGTCAGTGAAAAACTGTTTTTT. This encodes CSARTPGRVSEKLFF.

This clonotype was observed a handful of times. The chain recombines TRBV5-1 with TRBJ2-4, with TRBD1 matching 10 bases. Germline loops: CDR1 SGHRS, CDR2 YFSETQ. There are 14 residues in the CDR3. V was pared by 3 bases and J by 7 bases, with 4 bases of the junction left unmatched. CDR3 sequence reads: CASSSGTGENIQYF. Written as DNA, the CDR3 is TGCGCCAGCAGCTCCGGGACAGGGGAGAACATTCAGTACTTC.

The sample holds one count of this clonotype. The chain has TRBV7-2 and TRBJ1-6; TRBD1 matches 7 bases. The CDR3 loop spans 17 amino acids. V was clipped by 3 bases and J by 3 bases; unmatched bases: 8. Germline values: CDR1 SGHTA, CDR2 FQGNSA. CDR3 loop: CASSLSPGQNYNSPLHF. The DNA for the CDR3 is TGTGCCAGCAGCTTGTCCCCGGGACAGAACTATAATTCACCCCTCCACTTT.

This chain uses TRBV20-1 with TRBJ1-2, with D unresolved. The germline gives CDR1 DFQATT, CDR2 SNEGSKA (reference sequence). V lost 8 bases, J lost 0 bases, and 13 bases lay in between. CDR3 length: 13 residues. This CDR3 reads CSPEPETNYGYTF. The CDR3 region has the DNA TGCAGTCCAGAGCCCGAGACTAACTATGGCTACACCTTC.

The sample holds many counts of this clonotype. The germline gene is not matched at one end of the junction; a read error may be the cause. The gene calls are TRBV18 and TRBJ1-4; D ambiguous. Germline V gene lookup returns CDR1 KGHSH and CDR2 LQKENI. The CDR3 runs to 14 residues. The CDR3: CASSPGATNEKLFF. As DNA, the CDR3 is TGCGCCAGCAGCCCGGGAGCAACTAATGAAAAACTGTTTTTT.

V and J are TRBV6-5 and TRBJ1-6, with 7 bases matching TRBD1. J gave up 5 bases and V 4 bases, and 23 bases lay outside the gene matches. CDR3 size: 21 residues. Germline loops: CDR1 MNHEY, CDR2 SVGAGI. CDR3 protein: CASSFRQPLNTGARHNSPLHF. CDR3 nucleotide sequence: TGTGCCAGCAGTTTTCGACAACCCCTTAATACAGGGGCGAGACATAATTCACCCCTCCACTTT.

This clonotype was seen a few times. V usage is TRBV4-3 and J usage is TRBJ1-5; D is uncertain. V lost 4 bases to trimming and J lost 0 bases, with 10 bases between them. This CDR3 comprises 15 residues. The germline gives CDR1 LGHNA, CDR2 YSLEER. CDR3 nucleotide sequence: TGCGCCAGCAGCCCGGACGTGTATAGCAATCAGCCCCAGCATTTT. It specifies CASSPDVYSNQPQHF.

The chain recombines TRBV7-9 with TRBJ2-5; 12 bases agree with TRBD2. The CDR3 length is 16 residues. Germline V gives CDR1 SEHNR, CDR2 FQNEAQ (reference sequence). J gave up 11 bases and V 5 bases, and 15 bases lay outside the gene matches. This chain's CDR3 is CASSPPGLAGLDEQYF. Written as DNA, the CDR3 is TGTGCCAGCAGCCCCCCCGGACTAGCGGGGCTCGATGAGCAGTACTTC.

This chain connects TRBV7-2 to TRBJ2-7; possible D gene TRBD2, 6 bases. V was trimmed by 6 bases and J by 3 bases, leaving 18 bases between them. This CDR3 has 15 residues. Germline V gene data show CDR1 as SGHTA and CDR2 as FQGNSA. Here the CDR3 DNA reads TGTGCCAGCAGTCAGAGGTCGGCTAGCGACTACGAGCAGTACTTC. Translated: CASSQRSASDYEQYF.

The gene calls are TRBV4-1 and TRBJ2-4; 7 bases align to TRBD1. With 4 bases clipped from V and 13 bases from J, the junction kept 16 bases outside the gene matches. There are 15 residues in the CDR3. CDR1 MGHRA and CDR2 YSYEKL come from the germline V gene. Here the CDR3 DNA reads TGCGCCAGCAGCCCCTTTGTTGACAGGGCAGGAGAGCAGTACTTC. This codes for CASSPFVDRAGEQYF.